What follows are 5 T cell receptor beta chains derived from one specimen sequenced in a study of cytomegalovirus exposure and HLA in healthy donors. Clones were sequenced by immunoSEQ multiplex PCR, and TCRdb holds only the in-frame ones, with some missing. There are approximately 70,000 clones in the sample; 94% occur only once, and more than 0.9% lies in the top ten. Sequenced input: PBMCs. These receptors were taken from a young woman in good health and CMV-seronegative.

This clone occurred a few times. The chain is built from TRBV6-4 and TRBJ2-3; 8 nucleotides agree with TRBD2. Germline-derived CDR1 and CDR2 are MRHNA and SNTAGT. This CDR3 is built from 16 residues. The trim removed 0 bases at V and 1 base at J, leaving 3 bases unmatched. The DNA of the CDR3 is TGTGCCAGCAGTGACTCTGCGGGAGGCGGCACAGATACGCAGTATTTT. Translation gives CASSDSAGGGTDTQYF.

In this sample, this clone turned up a few times. CDR3 residues: CASIQRGYEQYF. Written as DNA, the CDR3 is TGTGCCAGCATCCAGCGGGGCTACGAGCAGTACTTC. V gene TRBV2 combines with J gene TRBJ2-7; 7 nucleotides match TRBD2. The CDR3 has 12 residues. Germline trimming cut 7 bases from V and 3 bases from J; bases unmatched to any gene: 3. Germline lookup yields CDR1 SNHLY and CDR2 FYNNEI.

The chain carries TRBV11-2 and TRBJ1-1, with a possible D match to TRBD1 (6 bases). Trimming took off 0 bases at V and 0 bases at J, with 17 bases between the two ends. Germline lookup yields CDR1 SGHAT and CDR2 FQNNGV. CDR3 size: 18 residues. This CDR3 reads CASSLDLGDTDMNTEAFF. The CDR3 DNA sequence: TGTGCCAGCAGCTTAGATTTAGGGGACACAGACATGAACACTGAAGCTTTCTTT.

The chain uses TRBV29-1 and TRBJ1-1, with a tentative D call TRBD1 (6 bases). From germline, CDR1 is SQVTM and CDR2 ANQGSEA. The CDR3 runs to 14 residues. V dropped 1 base and J dropped 1 base, with 10 bases sitting between them. The CDR3 sequence is CSVEGDTPNTEAFF. The DNA of the CDR3 is TGCAGCGTTGAAGGGGACACACCGAACACTGAAGCTTTCTTT.

The chain has TRBV2 and TRBJ2-7; 10 bases fit TRBD2. The V and J ends lost 7 bases and 5 bases, in that order; junction bases with no gene match: 11. The CDR3 sequence is 15 residues long. The germline V gene encodes CDR1 SNHLY and CDR2 FYNNEI. In nucleotides, the CDR3 is TGTGCCAGCAACCCCGGGACTAGCGTCCGGGACGAGCAGTACTTC. Amino acid sequence: CASNPGTSVRDEQYF.